Following are 9 T cell receptor beta chains from one sample sequenced in a study of radiotherapy plus CTLA-4 blockade in lung cancer. Clones were sequenced by immunoSEQ multiplex PCR, and TCRdb holds only the in-frame ones, with some missing. The sample has tens of thousands of clones; 70% to 75% are singletons. Sample: peripheral blood, taken from a patient treated with radiotherapy plus ipilimumab. The source of these receptors is a human donor with non-small cell lung cancer that progressed on radiotherapy plus ipilimumab.

This chain links TRBV2 with TRBJ2-1; 14 bases agree with TRBD2. The germline gives CDR1 SNHLY, CDR2 FYNNEI. The CDR3 is made up of 16 amino acids. V lost 8 bases and J lost 2; bases outside the gene matches: 5. This CDR3 reads CASLGLAGGTYNEQFF. CDR3 nucleotide sequence: TGTGCCAGCTTAGGACTAGCGGGAGGCACCTACAATGAGCAGTTCTTC. The full variable domain, completed using reference TRBV2 and TRBJ2-1, is EPEVTQTPSHQVTQMGQEVILRCVPISNHLYFYWYRQILGQKVEFLVSFYNNEISEKSEIFDDQFSVERPDGSNFTLKIRSTKLEDSAMYFCASLGLAGGTYNEQFFGPGTRLTVL.

This clone has a handful of counts. The chain is built from TRBV7-2 and TRBJ2-3, with 7 bases fitting TRBD1. This CDR3 is 14 amino acids long. After removal of 6 bases from V and 2 bases from J, the junction contained 5 bases not matched to a gene. Germline V gene lookup returns CDR1 SGHTA and CDR2 FQGNSA. DNA of the CDR3: TGTGCCAGCAGTCGGGACAGATCCACAGATACGCAGTATTTT. Its translation: CASSRDRSTDTQYF.

The chain is built from TRBV27 and TRBJ1-1; D gene unclear. With 2 bases removed from V and 0 bases from J, the gap between germline ends came to 7 bases. This CDR3 spans 14 amino acids. The germline V gene has CDR1 MNHEY and CDR2 SMNVEV (reference sequence). Here the CDR3 reads CASSLNGMNTEAFF. CDR3 bases: TGTGCCAGCAGTTTAAACGGGATGAACACTGAAGCTTTCTTT.

This clone has a single count. The rearrangement links TRBV6-5 to TRBJ1-2; the D is unclear. The CDR3 is made up of 10 amino acids. The V and J ends lost 10 bases and 2 bases respectively, with 5 bases between them. Germline V gene lookup returns CDR1 MNHEY and CDR2 SVGAGI. DNA of the CDR3: TGTGCCAACTTAAACTATGGCTACACCTTC. Translated: CANLNYGYTF.

Sample share makes this clone medium-sized. The rearrangement uses TRBV7-9 and TRBJ2-3; 10 bases agree with TRBD2. Per the germline V gene, CDR1 is SEHNR and CDR2 is FQNEAQ (reference sequence). V lost 3 bases to trimming and J lost 0 bases; unmatched junction nucleotides: 6. There are 17 residues in the CDR3. The CDR3 coding sequence is TGTGCCAGCAGCTTTAGGCTAGCGGGGGCTAGCACAGATACGCAGTATTTT. Translated, it gives CASSFRLAGASTDTQYF.

The rearrangement joins TRBV6-4 to TRBJ1-5, with D unresolved. CDR1 and CDR2 from the germline V gene are MRHNA and SNTAGT. The CDR3 length is 17 residues. The germline V and J ends were trimmed by 8 bases and 0 bases, with 20 bases remaining between them. The CDR3 DNA follows: TGTGCCAGCCCTGGGCGGGGAACGGCCTATAGCAATCAGCCCCAGCATTTT. Protein: CASPGRGTAYSNQPQHF.

The CDR3 spells CASSGTDRVHTEAFF. CDR3 bases: TGTGCCAGTAGTGGGACGGACAGGGTGCACACTGAAGCTTTCTTT. The rearrangement uses TRBV19 and TRBJ1-1; TRBD1 aligns across 8 bases. The junction had 8 bases not matched to a gene; V was cut back by 5 bases and J by 3 bases. Germline CDR1 LNHDA, CDR2 SQIVND (reference sequence). The CDR3 covers 15 residues. Combining the CDR3 with reference TRBV19 and TRBJ1-1 gives the whole variable domain DGGITQSPKYLFRKEGQNVTLSCEQNLNHDAMYWYRQDPGQGLRLIYYSQIVNDFQKGDIAEGYSVSREKKESFPLTVTSAQKNPTAFYLCASSGTDRVHTEAFFGQGTRLTVV.

The chain joins TRBV5-1 to TRBJ2-5; D not resolved. The CDR3 has 11 amino acids. CDR1 is SGHRS, CDR2 YFSETQ, per germline. V lost 5 bases to trimming and J lost 1 base, with 3 bases between them. The CDR3 spells CASRGQETQYF. The CDR3 region has the DNA TGCGCCAGCAGGGGCCAAGAGACCCAGTACTTC.

V gene TRBV10-2 combines with J gene TRBJ1-1; no clear D. Germline lookup yields CDR1 WSHSY and CDR2 SAAADI. Deletions cut 0 bases from V and 5 bases from J, with 4 bases between. This CDR3 spans 12 amino acids. The CDR3 DNA follows: TGCGCCAGCAGTGAGTCGGGGACTGAAGCTTTCTTT. This gives the protein CASSESGTEAFF.